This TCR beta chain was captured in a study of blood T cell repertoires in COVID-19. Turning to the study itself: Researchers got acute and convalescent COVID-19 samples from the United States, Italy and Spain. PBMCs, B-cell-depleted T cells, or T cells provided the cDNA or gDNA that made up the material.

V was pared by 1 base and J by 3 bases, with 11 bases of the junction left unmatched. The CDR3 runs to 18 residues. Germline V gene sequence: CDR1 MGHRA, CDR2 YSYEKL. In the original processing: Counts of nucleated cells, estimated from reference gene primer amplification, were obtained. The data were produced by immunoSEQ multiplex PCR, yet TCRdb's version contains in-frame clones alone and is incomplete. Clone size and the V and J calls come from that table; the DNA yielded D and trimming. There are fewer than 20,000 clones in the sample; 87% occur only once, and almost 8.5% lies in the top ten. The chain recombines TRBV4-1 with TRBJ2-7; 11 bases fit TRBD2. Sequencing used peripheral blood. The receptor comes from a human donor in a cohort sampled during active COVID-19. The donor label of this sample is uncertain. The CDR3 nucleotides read TGCGCCAGCAGCCAAGGGCCGAGACTAGCGGGGCTTAACTACGAGCAGTACTTC. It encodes CASSQGPRLAGLNYEQYF.